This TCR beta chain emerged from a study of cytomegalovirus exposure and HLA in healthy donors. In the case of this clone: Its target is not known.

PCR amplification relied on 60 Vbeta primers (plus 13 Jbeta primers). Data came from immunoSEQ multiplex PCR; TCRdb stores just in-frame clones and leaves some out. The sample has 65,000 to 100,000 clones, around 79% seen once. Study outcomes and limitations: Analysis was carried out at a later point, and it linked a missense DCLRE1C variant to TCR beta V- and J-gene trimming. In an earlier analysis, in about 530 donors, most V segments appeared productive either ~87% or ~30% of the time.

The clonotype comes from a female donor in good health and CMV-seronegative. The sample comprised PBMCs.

CDR3 sequence reads: CASSDVGGEAFF. In DNA form, the CDR3 reads TGTGCCAGCAGTGATGTAGGGGGAGAAGCTTTCTTT. The V and J genes are TRBV2 and TRBJ1-1, with D maybe TRBD1 (6 bases). This CDR3 comprises 12 residues. Germline values: CDR1 SNHLY, CDR2 FYNNEI. Deletions cut 3 bases from V and 8 bases from J, with 10 bases between.